Given below is one T cell receptor (beta chain) in context. Its antigen is not known. The data belong to a study of beta chain features in type 1 diabetes. General study results and limits: People with Type 1 diabetes carried modestly yet significantly shorter TCRB CDR3s in all four CD4+ subsets. The question left open here concerned HLA type influencing TCRB rearrangement.

Investigators reverse transcribed all isolated RNA, so they sequenced expressed TCRB transcripts. Sequencing was performed with immunoSEQ multiplex PCR; in TCRdb, only in-frame clones are kept and a portion is missing. The sample has 20,000 to 30,000 clones; around 69% are singletons. Once sorted, every population was more than 95% pure. V was trimmed by 7 bases and J by 5 bases, leaving 12 bases between them. CDR3 length: 13 residues. Germline values: CDR1 ENHRY, CDR2 SYGVKD. The receptor was derived from a man between 18 and 35 years old with type 1 diabetes. The sample taken for sequencing was Tregs from blood. The rearrangement uses TRBV10-3 and TRBJ2-1; weak D call: TRBD1 (5 bases). The DNA of the CDR3 is TGTGCCATCAAACCAGGGATCAACAATGAGCAGTTCTTC. This gives the protein CAIKPGINNEQFF.